This T cell receptor beta chain was identified in a study of T cell changes during pregnancy in multiple sclerosis. The assay was immunoSEQ multiplex PCR, and TCRdb's table has in-frame clones only and misses some. The sample shows about 55,000 clones, around 90% of them seen only once. In germline, CDR1 is SGDLS, CDR2 YYNGEE. CDR3 length: 14 amino acids. The V segment lost 3 bases and the J segment 5 bases; nucleotides outside the gene matches: 6. The chain is built from TRBV9 and TRBJ1-1; 8 positions match TRBD1. The sequence came from a female donor with multiple sclerosis, enrolled in a pregnancy study. The source material was CD4+ T cells from peripheral blood mononuclear cells, sampled in the first trimester of pregnancy. CDR3 region: CASSATGGVTEAFF. CDR3 in DNA: TGTGCCAGCAGCGCTACAGGGGGTGTAACTGAAGCTTTCTTT. The full variable domain, in which reference TRBV9 and TRBJ1-1 provide the parts outside the CDR3, is DSGVTQTPKHLITATGQRVTLRCSPRSGDLSVYWYQQSLDQGLQFLIQYYNGEERAKGNILERFSAQQFPDLHSELNLSSLELGDSALYFCASSATGGVTEAFFGQGTRLTVV.